A selection of T cell receptor beta chains follows, all from one sample in a study of blood T cell repertoires in COVID-19. Generated by immunoSEQ multiplex PCR, the TCRdb table keeps only in-frame clones and is missing some. The table shows 100,000 to 150,000 clones, with over 75% occurring only once. Sequences were obtained from peripheral blood. The receptors shown here come from a woman aged 80 or older with acute or convalescent COVID-19. The conserved cysteine and the conserved F or W are not part of the CDR3 here. D genes are given only for firm matches.

D | V | length | CDR3
TRBD2 | TRBV7-3 | 13 | ASSLTSAGGDTQY
- | TRBV19 | 13 | ASSMEPTANYGYT
TRBD2 | TRBV6-2/TRBV6-3 | 14 | ASSYATSGGRDTQY
TRBD1 | TRBV6-2/TRBV6-3 | 13 | ASSPAGRGTTEAF
TRBD1 | TRBV7-6 | 18 | ASSPITRGSTTGVGNTIY
TRBD1 | TRBV5-1 | 11 | ASSLGTGGTAF
- | TRBV12-3/TRBV12-4 | 11 | ASSFRGNTEAF
TRBD2 | TRBV7-9 | 14 | ASSLVSGGASETQY
- | TRBV12-3/TRBV12-4 | 10 | ASSTGGYGYT
TRBD1 | TRBV28 | 12 | AVWGTGGNQPQH
- | TRBV7-3 | 13 | ASSFLDLRRNTIY
TRBD1 | TRBV5-5 | 12 | ASRPRTGGYGYT
- | TRBV9 | 12 | ASSVALPTGELF
- | TRBV6-2/TRBV6-3 | 12 | ASSYSRGGTEAF
- | TRBV12-5 | 12 | ASSGTGNTGELF
TRBD1 | TRBV4-1 | 14 | ASSQGGTGSSYEQY
- | TRBV10-1 | 14 | ASRRQSPYVNQPQH
- | TRBV6-5 | 10 | ASKSGVYGYT
- | TRBV6-5 | 12 | ASSYGQSRNTIY
- | TRBV6-2/TRBV6-3 | 12 | ASSYYRGFHEQY
- | TRBV7-2 | 11 | ASSLSRDTEAF
- | TRBV27 | 19 | ASSHQKVIDFMLGSDYGYT
- | TRBV3-1/TRBV3-2 | 15 | ASSPRGSRTQNYGYT
- | TRBV10-1 | 14 | ASSETGGEYTDTQY
- | TRBV6-5 | 12 | ASTKRIGNTEAF
TRBD2 | TRBV5-4 | 14 | ASSSLKGTGGETQY
- | TRBV18 | 11 | ASSPLSRETQY
- | TRBV10-3 | 13 | AISDRVSGANVLT
- | TRBV5-8 | 12 | ASSLWGVSWGYT
- | TRBV28 | 9 | ASSRAYGYT
- | TRBV23-1 | 13 | ASSQCKGMNTEAF
TRBD1 | TRBV9 | 14 | ASSVDVGQGTYGYT
- | TRBV10-1 | 10 | PSEREGTEAF
- | TRBV3-1/TRBV3-2 | 14 | ASSPWRGAIYSPLH
- | TRBV3-1/TRBV3-2 | 12 | ASSPRGQTMGAF
TRBD2 | TRBV5-1 | 13 | ASSAGGTTYETQY
- | TRBV5-1 | 14 | ASSFGGGAGQETQY
- | TRBV18 | 11 | ASSPGSGETQY
TRBD1 | TRBV7-8 | 14 | ASSSRGQGARHEQY
- | TRBV13 | 12 | ASRRQGTSGELF
- | TRBV5-1 | 13 | ASSPWGQTGEKLF
- | TRBV28 | 10 | ASTLQGTEAF
- | TRBV7-2 | 12 | ASSLGGGAGELF
- | TRBV5-1 | 11 | ASSPGPSETQY
TRBD1 | TRBV9 | 15 | ASSVGGTGSVASPLH
TRBD1 | TRBV6-2/TRBV6-3 | 13 | ASSYSGQGNSPLH
TRBD1 | TRBV4-3 | 13 | ASSHRQGAGNTIY
- | TRBV4-3 | 13 | ASSQDEYSYNEQF
- | TRBV6-5 | 12 | ASSYAQGNYGYT